The 23 T cell receptor beta chains given below trace back to one sample, sequenced in a study of shared T cell receptors in the human thymus. Here immunoSEQ multiplex PCR was the method, and the copy in TCRdb shows in-frame clones only, minus some. The table has some 720,000 clones, around nine tenths seen once; the top ten hold approximately 0.011%. The data also belong to a second study, concerning human thymus T cells.

The sequencing input was thymocytes. The receptors were sampled from a boy in the first two years of life with a congenital heart defect.

This chain uses TRBV15 with TRBJ1-5; 7 nucleotides line up with TRBD1. This CDR3 comprises 15 residues. V shed 2 bases and J 8 bases; nucleotides not matched to a gene: 9. The germline CDR1 and CDR2 sequences are LNHNV and YYDKDF (reference sequence). In nucleotides, the CDR3 is TGTGCCACCAGCAGAACTTACCGGGACAGCAAGCCCCAGCATTTT. Its protein is CATSRTYRDSKPQHF.

The chain has TRBV6-1 and TRBJ2-7; perhaps TRBD1 as D (6 bases). V was shortened by 4 bases and J by 4 bases, with 14 bases between the two germline ends. The CDR3 is 14 amino acids. Germline assignment: CDR1 MNHNS and CDR2 SASEGT. For the CDR3, the DNA is TGTGCCAGCAGTGGGATGACAGGCGAATACGAGCAGTACTTC. Amino acid sequence: CASSGMTGEYEQYF.

The chain carries TRBV9 and TRBJ1-5; possible D gene TRBD1, 5 bases. The CDR3 runs 17 residues. CDR1 is SGDLS, CDR2 YYNGEE, per germline. Trimming removed 0 bases at V and 0 bases at J, with 13 bases between. CDR3 amino acids: CASSVGGGMDSNQPQHF. CDR3 nucleotide sequence: TGTGCCAGCAGCGTAGGCGGGGGGATGGATAGCAATCAGCCCCAGCATTTT.

This chain joins TRBV5-4 and TRBJ2-7; D possibly corresponds to TRBD2 (5 bases). Looked up from germline, CDR1 is SGHNT and CDR2 is YYREEE (reference sequence). V was clipped by 2 bases and J by 3 bases, with 15 bases between them. This CDR3 has 15 amino acids. CDR3 sequence reads: CASSLESPAGYEQYF. CDR3 DNA: TGTGCCAGCAGCTTAGAGTCCCCGGCGGGCTACGAGCAGTACTTC.

The chain carries TRBV7-2 and TRBJ2-1; 16 positions match TRBD2. V lost 2 bases, J lost 9 bases, and 4 bases stayed unmatched. From germline, CDR1 is SGHTA and CDR2 FQGNSA. CDR3 size: 16 residues. The CDR3 DNA follows: TGTGCCAGCAGCTTATGGGGGACTAGCGGGAGGGGTGAGCAGTTCTTC. It yields the protein CASSLWGTSGRGEQFF. Together with reference TRBV7-2 and TRBJ2-1, the CDR3 gives the full variable domain: GAGVSQSPSNKVTEKGKDVELRCDPISGHTALYWYRQSLGQGLEFLIYFQGNSAPDKSGLPSDRFSAERTGGSVSTLTIQRTQQEDSAVYLCASSLWGTSGRGEQFFGPGTRLTVL.

This clone was observed a single time. The rearrangement uses TRBV4-1 and TRBJ2-3; 10 positions agree with TRBD1. V lost 4 bases to trimming and J lost 7 bases; unmatched junction nucleotides: 14. This CDR3 comprises 17 residues. Germline V gene lookup returns CDR1 MGHRA and CDR2 YSYEKL. The CDR3 sequence is CASSRSLRTGGEYTQYF. Written as DNA, the CDR3 is TGCGCCAGCAGCCGGAGCCTAAGGACAGGGGGGGAATATACGCAGTATTTT.

The chain carries TRBV19 and TRBJ2-3; 10 bases are a match to TRBD2. The CDR3 is made up of 17 amino acids. V shed 7 bases and J 0 bases; nucleotides not matched to a gene: 10. Germline loops: CDR1 LNHDA, CDR2 SQIVND (reference sequence). CDR3 coding DNA: TGTGCCAGTACCAGCGGGAGGGCCGTCACTAGCACAGATACGCAGTATTTT. This codes for CASTSGRAVTSTDTQYF.

This clone was counted a single time. The V gene is TRBV6-1, the J gene TRBJ1-1; D is undetermined. Trimming removed 9 bases at V and 6 bases at J, with 11 bases between. Germline V gene sequence: CDR1 MNHNS, CDR2 SASEGT. The CDR3 is 11 amino acids. This chain's CDR3 is CASLWGAEAFF. CDR3 DNA sequence: TGTGCCAGTTTGTGGGGAGCTGAAGCTTTCTTT.

This clone was seen once. The V gene is TRBV27, the J gene TRBJ2-7, with 7 bases aligning to TRBD1. The V segment lost 6 bases and the J segment 5 bases; nucleotides outside the gene matches: 7. CDR3 length equals 13 residues. Germline CDR1 MNHEY, CDR2 SMNVEV (reference sequence). This CDR3 reads CASRGTEAHEQYF. CDR3 in DNA: TGTGCCAGCAGGGGGACAGAGGCGCACGAGCAGTACTTC.

This chain joins TRBV6-5 and TRBJ2-7, with 11 bases matching TRBD2. CDR1 MNHEY and CDR2 SVGAGI come from the germline V gene. The CDR3 consists of 16 residues. V lost 4 bases and J lost 0; bases outside the gene matches: 5. The CDR3 nucleotides are TGTGCCAGCAGTTCGAGGACTAGCGGGCCCTCCTACGAGCAGTACTTC. It yields the protein CASSSRTSGPSYEQYF.

The chain employs TRBV4-1 and TRBJ2-7, with D possibly being TRBD2 (5 bases). There are 16 residues in the CDR3. CDR1 is MGHRA, CDR2 YSYEKL, per germline. V lost 0 bases and J lost 0, with 12 bases in between. CDR3 nucleotides: TGCGCCAGCAGCCAAGATCAGAGGGATTCCTCCTACGAGCAGTACTTC. It yields the protein CASSQDQRDSSYEQYF.

The chain employs TRBV4-1 and TRBJ1-5, with no clear D. Trimming shortened V by 1 base and J by 0 bases, and 13 bases separated the two germline ends. The CDR3 spans 17 residues. Germline lookup yields CDR1 MGHRA and CDR2 YSYEKL. CDR3 amino acids: CASSQASQLYSNQPQHF. DNA of the CDR3: TGCGCCAGCAGCCAAGCATCACAGCTTTATAGCAATCAGCCCCAGCATTTT.

V and J are TRBV11-2 and TRBJ2-3; D is ambiguous. This CDR3 comprises 14 residues. Trimming removed 1 base from V and 2 bases from J, with 7 bases in between. Germline assignment: CDR1 SGHAT and CDR2 FQNNGV. The CDR3 sequence is CASSLGTATDTQYF. DNA for the CDR3: TGTGCCAGCAGCTTAGGTACAGCCACAGATACGCAGTATTTT.

The V gene is TRBV14, the J gene TRBJ2-3, with 11 bases that match TRBD2. CDR3 size: 16 residues. Germline V gene sequence: CDR1 SGHDN, CDR2 FVKESK. J gave up 6 bases and V 1 base, and 6 bases lay outside the gene matches. CDR3 protein: CASSQGLAGRSDTQYF. Written as DNA, the CDR3 is TGTGCCAGCAGCCAAGGACTAGCGGGACGGTCGGATACGCAGTATTTT.

V is TRBV15 and J is TRBJ2-6; D remains ambiguous. Trimming removed 4 bases from V and 1 base from J, with 11 bases in between. Germline V lookup: CDR1 LNHNV, CDR2 YYDKDF (reference sequence). The CDR3 is 16 residues long. The CDR3 protein is CATSMRLKSGANVLTF. The CDR3 region has the DNA TGTGCCACCAGCATGAGGCTGAAGTCTGGGGCCAACGTCCTGACTTTC. Supplemented by reference TRBV15 and TRBJ2-6, the full variable domain reads DAMVIQNPRYQVTQFGKPVTLSCSQTLNHNVMYWYQQKSSQAPKLLFHYYDKDFNNEADTPDNFQSRRPNTSFCFLDIRSPGLGDTAMYLCATSMRLKSGANVLTFGAGSRLTVL.

The rearrangement links TRBV15 to TRBJ2-2, with 7 bases matching TRBD1. This CDR3 has 14 residues. Germline CDR1 and CDR2: LNHNV and YYDKDF (reference sequence). The J segment lost 3 bases and the V segment lost 6 bases, leaving 4 bases of the junction unmatched. CDR3 region: CATSLDRHTGELFF. Here the CDR3 DNA reads TGTGCCACCAGTCTGGACAGGCACACCGGGGAGCTGTTTTTT.

This rearrangement joins TRBV4-2 to TRBJ2-1; 13 bases fit TRBD2. The V gene's germline CDR1 is LGHNA and CDR2 YNFKEQ. CDR3 size: 16 residues. After removal of 0 bases from V and 4 bases from J, the junction contained 0 bases not matched to a gene. The CDR3 sequence: CASSQEGLAGYNEQFF. The CDR3 nucleotides read TGTGCCAGCAGCCAAGAGGGACTAGCGGGATACAATGAGCAGTTCTTC.

This chain uses TRBV6-1 with TRBJ2-7; possibly TRBD1 for D (5 bases). CDR1 and CDR2 (germline): MNHNS, SASEGT. The CDR3 is made up of 13 amino acids. The germline V and J ends were trimmed by 6 bases and 5 bases, with 14 bases remaining between them. CDR3 bases: TGTGCCAGCAGGACAGTGGGGCGCAACGAGCAGTACTTC. It codes for CASRTVGRNEQYF.

The chain uses TRBV19 and TRBJ2-1; TRBD2 is a possible D gene (6 bases). The CDR3 sequence is 15 residues long. Trimming left V 6 bases short and J 7 bases short, with 19 bases between. CDR1 is LNHDA, CDR2 SQIVND, per germline (reference sequence). The CDR3 spells CASSPARAEGNEQFF. DNA for the CDR3: TGTGCCAGTAGCCCTGCCCGGGCGGAGGGGAATGAGCAGTTCTTC.

This chain joins TRBV4-1 and TRBJ2-5; possible D gene TRBD1, 6 bases. The length of the CDR3 is 14 residues. Germline-derived CDR1 and CDR2 are MGHRA and YSYEKL. V lost 4 bases to trimming and J lost 5 bases, with 14 bases between them. CDR3 protein: CASSPRPRGETQYF. The DNA for the CDR3 is TGCGCCAGCAGCCCTCGACCAAGGGGGGAGACCCAGTACTTC.

The chain recombines TRBV4-2 with TRBJ2-7; TRBD2 matches 9 bases. Trimming took 0 bases from V and 6 from J; bases not matched to a gene: 9. The germline V gene has CDR1 LGHNA and CDR2 YNFKEQ. This CDR3 contains 16 residues. Here the CDR3 DNA reads TGTGCCAGCAGCCAAGATTTAGCGGGAGTATCTGGCGAGCAGTACTTC. Amino acid sequence: CASSQDLAGVSGEQYF.

The V call is TRBV28, the J call TRBJ2-7; D remains ambiguous. The V end lost 7 bases, the J end lost 0 bases, and 13 bases lay between the germline ends. Germline-derived CDR1 and CDR2 are MDHEN and SYDVKM. The CDR3 is 14 amino acids. The CDR3: CASKYSSSSYEQYF. Written as DNA, the CDR3 is TGTGCCAGCAAGTACTCCTCGAGCTCCTACGAGCAGTACTTC.

This clone was detected once. The chain joins TRBV10-2 to TRBJ2-1, with no clear D. Trimming stripped 6 bases from V and 6 bases from J, with 18 bases between. The CDR3 totals 15 residues. Germline CDR1 is WSHSY and CDR2 is SAAADI. CDR3 DNA sequence: TGCGCCAGCAGCCGCCGATCATTGTCAGGCAATGAGCAGTTCTTC. It translates to CASSRRSLSGNEQFF.